The 7 T cell receptor beta chains given below trace back to one sample, sequenced in a study of T-cell memory formation after mild COVID-19. In TCRdb, the 5' RACE reads were re-called with MiXCR into one record per CDR3 protein. This table holds 250,000 to 300,000 distinct CDR3 sequences, about 20% found once. Sequenced sample: PBMCs or a T cell subset sorted from them (not recorded which). The receptors shown here come from a man between 18 and 29 years old who had mild COVID-19 (a few samples of this study predate the infection). Cell type and time point are not known.

In its sample, this clonotype was seen a few times. The CDR3 here is CASSQEAGMGEAFF. In nucleotides, the CDR3 is TGCGCCAGCAGCCAAGAGGCAGGGATGGGGGAAGCTTTCTTT. The V and J genes are TRBV4-3 and TRBJ1-1; TRBD1 is a possible D gene (5 bases). This CDR3 region has 14 residues. The V gene lost 0 bases and the J gene lost 8 bases, with 13 bases spanning the gap. Germline loops: CDR1 LGHNA, CDR2 YSLEER.

The table lists this clonotype with a few counts. The CDR3 DNA is TGTGCCAGCAGCCTTATAAGCGGGGGGGAAAATGAGCAGTTCTTC. Translated: CASSLISGGENEQFF. The chain couples TRBV7-9 to TRBJ2-1; 10 bases line up with TRBD2. The germline gives CDR1 SEHNR, CDR2 FQNEAQ (reference sequence). Trimming cost V 5 bases and J 7 bases; bases outside gene matches: 8. The CDR3 consists of 15 residues.

V and J are TRBV15 and TRBJ1-5; 8 nucleotides line up with TRBD1. J gave up 0 bases and V 1 base, and 11 bases lay outside the gene matches. Germline V lookup: CDR1 LNHNV, CDR2 YYDKDF (reference sequence). This CDR3 has 19 residues. As DNA, the CDR3 is TGTGCCACCAGCAGAGGAGCCGGGACAGGCCCTTATAGCAATCAGCCCCAGCATTTT. It yields the protein CATSRGAGTGPYSNQPQHF.

The chain recombines TRBV7-2 with TRBJ2-2; D not resolved. The CDR3 totals 11 residues. Germline V gene sequence: CDR1 SGHTA, CDR2 FQGNSA. V lost 7 bases, J lost 7 bases, and 7 bases lay in between. The CDR3 bases are TGTGCCAGCACCTTTGACGGGGAGCTGTTTTTT. Its protein is CASTFDGELFF.

The chain employs TRBV7-9 and TRBJ2-2, with 7 bases identical to TRBD1. This CDR3 comprises 15 residues. The trim removed 5 bases at V and 6 bases at J, leaving 9 bases unmatched. Germline CDR1 is SEHNR and CDR2 is FQNEAQ (reference sequence). The DNA of the CDR3 is TGTGCCAGCAGCCAGACTACAGGGGCCTCCGGGGAGCTGTTTTTT. This encodes CASSQTTGASGELFF.

The chain links TRBV12-3 or TRBV12-4 to TRBJ2-5, with D maybe TRBD1 (5 bases). Trimming removed 5 bases from V and 5 bases from J, with 12 bases in between. The CDR3 runs to 13 residues. CDR3 bases: TGTGCCAGCAGTCTACCGCCAGGGGAGACCCAGTACTTC. Translating it yields CASSLPPGETQYF.

V gene TRBV20-1 combines with J gene TRBJ1-2, with a weak D call TRBD1 (5 bases). V was shortened by 3 bases and J by 8 bases, with 16 bases between the two germline ends. CDR3 length: 13 amino acids. Germline values: CDR1 DFQATT, CDR2 SNEGSKA (reference sequence). CDR3 in amino acids: CSARWQGSGGYTF. The CDR3 DNA is TGCAGTGCTAGGTGGCAGGGCAGTGGCGGCTACACCTTC.